The next 2 T cell receptor beta chains were all read from a single sample in a study of identical twins. TCRdb re-derived calls from the 5' RACE reads in MiXCR, one entry per CDR3 protein. The sample has under 350,000 distinct CDR3 sequences; just under 9.5% are singletons. This sample also belongs to another study, concerning yellow fever vaccine responses in identical twins.

Sequenced material: CD8+ T cells sorted from blood. These receptors all come from a woman aged 18-35 years in good health.

Many counts were recorded for this clonotype. V is TRBV6-5 and J is TRBJ2-2; D call uncertain. V dropped 0 bases and J dropped 3 bases, with 5 bases sitting between them. Germline V gene lookup returns CDR1 MNHEY and CDR2 SVGAGI. There are 14 residues in the CDR3. CDR3 region: CASSYSSYTGELFF. CDR3 nucleotide sequence: TGTGCCAGCAGTTACTCGAGTTACACCGGGGAGCTGTTTTTT.

This clonotype has ten or more counts. The V gene is TRBV12-3 or TRBV12-4, the J gene TRBJ1-1; unclear D gene. V was trimmed by 3 bases and J by 6 bases, leaving 8 bases between them. The CDR3 sequence is 12 residues long. The CDR3 DNA reads TGTGCCAGCAGTTTTTCACTCGCTGAAGCTTTCTTT. Translation: CASSFSLAEAFF.